The clone carrying this T cell receptor (beta chain) turned up a few times. As yet, its antigen is unknown. TCR beta CDR3 regions were amplified from RNA. First-round RT-PCR targeting the TCR CDR3 was performed with the HTBI primer set. TCRdb re-called the multiplex PCR reads with MiXCR, one entry per CDR3 protein. Among some 620,000 distinct CDR3 sequences listed, 15% to 20% were seen once. The entry originates in a study of T cells in Graves' hyperthyroidism and ophthalmopathy. Broader study findings: The majority of expanded thyroid clonotypes above 0.001 also appeared in blood.

Germline V gives CDR1 SQVTM, CDR2 ANQGSEA. CDR3 length: 17 amino acids. Trimming at V came to 3 bases and at J to 1 base, leaving 6 bases not matched to a gene. This receptor was identified in a woman between 25 and 40 years old with Graves' hyperthyroidism. The chain has TRBV29-1 and TRBJ2-3; 14 positions match TRBD2. The specimen sequenced was blood. The CDR3 sequence: CSVDGGLAGDGTDTQYF. The DNA of the CDR3 is TGCAGCGTTGACGGGGGACTAGCGGGAGATGGCACAGATACGCAGTATTTT.